This T cell receptor (beta chain) came from a study of CD8+CD57+ T cells in acquired aplastic anemia. Turning to the study itself: Sorted CD4+ and CD8+ cells gave an average of around 3.1 ug of DNA. Broader study findings: Shared by patients and controls, 25 to 35 CD8+ CDR3s were abundant in patients.

TCR beta VDJ and CDR3 were profiled, and genomic DNA was the template. In TCRdb, the reads were re-called with MiXCR into one record per CDR3 protein. The table shows 400,000 to 450,000 distinct CDR3 sequences, with just under 70% occurring only once. As concerns this clonotype: Its antigen is as yet unknown. Here the CDR3 omits its conserved ending phenylalanine or tryptophan, so a read error is the likely source.

Germline lookup yields CDR1 SNHLY and CDR2 FYNNEI. This CDR3 is 12 amino acids long. V gave up 6 bases and J gave up 7 bases, with 13 bases separating them. The receptor was derived from a human donor in good health, serving as a control. Material: sorted CD4+, CD8+, or CD8+CD57+ T cells (not recorded which) from PBMCs. The chain is built from TRBV2 and TRBJ2-7; tentatively, D is TRBD2 (5 bases). CDR3 protein: CASSRSGGEQYL. CDR3 DNA sequence: TGTGCCAGCAGCCGCTCAGGCGGGGAGCAGTACTTG.